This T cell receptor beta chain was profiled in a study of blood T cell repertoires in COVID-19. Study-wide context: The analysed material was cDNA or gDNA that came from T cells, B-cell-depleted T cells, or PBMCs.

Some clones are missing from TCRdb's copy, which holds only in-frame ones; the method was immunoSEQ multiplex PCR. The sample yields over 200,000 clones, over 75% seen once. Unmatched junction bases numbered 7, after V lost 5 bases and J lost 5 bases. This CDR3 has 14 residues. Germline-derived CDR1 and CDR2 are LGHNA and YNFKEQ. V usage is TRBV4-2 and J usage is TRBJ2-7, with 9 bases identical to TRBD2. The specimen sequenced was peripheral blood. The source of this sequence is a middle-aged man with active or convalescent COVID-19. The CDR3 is CASSIRTSADEQYF. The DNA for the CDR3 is TGTGCCAGCAGCATCCGGACTAGCGCGGACGAGCAGTACTTC.